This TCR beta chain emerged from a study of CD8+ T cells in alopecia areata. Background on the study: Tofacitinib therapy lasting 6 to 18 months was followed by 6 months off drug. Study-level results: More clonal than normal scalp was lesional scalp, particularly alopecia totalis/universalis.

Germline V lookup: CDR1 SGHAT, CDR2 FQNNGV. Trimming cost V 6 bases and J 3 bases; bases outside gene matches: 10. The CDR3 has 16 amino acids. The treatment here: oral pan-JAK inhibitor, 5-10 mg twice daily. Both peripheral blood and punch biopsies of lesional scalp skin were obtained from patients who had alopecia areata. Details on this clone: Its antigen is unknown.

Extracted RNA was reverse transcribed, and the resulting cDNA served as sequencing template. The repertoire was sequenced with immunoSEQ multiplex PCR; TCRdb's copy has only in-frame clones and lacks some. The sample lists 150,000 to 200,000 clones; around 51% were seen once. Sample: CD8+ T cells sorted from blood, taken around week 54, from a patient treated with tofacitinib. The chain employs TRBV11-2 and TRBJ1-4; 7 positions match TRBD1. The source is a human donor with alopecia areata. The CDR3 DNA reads TGTGCCAGCAGTCACACAGGGGTTCTTGCTAATGAAAAACTGTTTTTT. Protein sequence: CASSHTGVLANEKLFF.